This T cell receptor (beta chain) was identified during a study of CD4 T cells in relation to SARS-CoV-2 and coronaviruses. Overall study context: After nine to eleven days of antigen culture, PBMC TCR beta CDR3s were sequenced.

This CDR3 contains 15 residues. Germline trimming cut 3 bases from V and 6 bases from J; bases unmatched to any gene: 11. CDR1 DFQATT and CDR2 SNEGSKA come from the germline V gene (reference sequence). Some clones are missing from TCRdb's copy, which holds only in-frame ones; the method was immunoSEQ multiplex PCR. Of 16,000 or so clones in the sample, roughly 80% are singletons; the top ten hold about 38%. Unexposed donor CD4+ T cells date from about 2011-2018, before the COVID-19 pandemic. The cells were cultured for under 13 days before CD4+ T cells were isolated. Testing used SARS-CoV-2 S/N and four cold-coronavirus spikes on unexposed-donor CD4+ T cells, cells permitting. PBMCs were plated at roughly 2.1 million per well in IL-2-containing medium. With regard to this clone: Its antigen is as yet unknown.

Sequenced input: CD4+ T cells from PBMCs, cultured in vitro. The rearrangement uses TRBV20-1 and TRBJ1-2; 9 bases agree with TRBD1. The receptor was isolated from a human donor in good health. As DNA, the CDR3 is TGCAGTGCTAGTCAGTCGGGACAGGGAGTAGATGGCTACACCTTC. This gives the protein CSASQSGQGVDGYTF.